The 9 T cell receptor beta chains given below trace back to one sample, sequenced in a study of cytomegalovirus exposure and HLA in healthy donors. A multiplex PCR was run with 60 Vbeta primers and 13 Jbeta primers. The protocol was immunoSEQ multiplex PCR, while the TCRdb copy is restricted to in-frame clones and leaves out a portion. The top ten clones hold 1% of a sample with under 200,000 clones, roughly 77% of them seen once. Sequencing used PBMCs. These receptors originate from a woman aged 45-65 years in good health and CMV-seropositive.

The chain uses TRBV11-1 and TRBJ2-2, with a possible D match to TRBD2 (5 bases). The germline gives CDR1 SGHAT, CDR2 FQDESV (reference sequence). This CDR3 is built from 15 residues. V was shortened by 1 base and J by 5 bases, with 11 bases between the two germline ends. CDR3 sequence (DNA): TGTGCCAGCAGCTTAGAAGTAGGAGGAACCGGGGAGCTGTTTTTT. As protein: CASSLEVGGTGELFF.

The CDR3 region has the DNA TGCAGTGCCAGCTCCTACAATGAGCAGTTCTTC. It specifies CSASSYNEQFF. The chain employs TRBV20-1 and TRBJ2-1; unclear D gene. CDR1 DFQATT and CDR2 SNEGSKA come from the germline V gene (reference sequence). CDR3 length: 11 amino acids. Trimming left V 6 bases short and J 0 bases short, with 3 bases between.

In its sample, this clone was seen a few times. Germline and junction disagree at one end, which may indicate a read error. The V and J genes are TRBV7-9 and TRBJ2-2; tentatively, D is TRBD2 (6 bases). The CDR3 length is 12 residues. The germline CDR1 and CDR2 sequences are SEHNR and FQNEAQ (reference sequence). DNA for the CDR3: TGTTCCAGCAGGCCGGGGGCCGGGGAGCTGTTTTTT. This codes for CSSRPGAGELFF.

The rearrangement joins TRBV27 to TRBJ1-2, with 9 bases matching TRBD1. The germline V gene has CDR1 MNHEY and CDR2 SMNVEV (reference sequence). This CDR3 is 13 amino acids long. The trim removed 3 bases at V and 6 bases at J, leaving 2 bases unmatched. CDR3 DNA sequence: TGTGCCAGCAGTTTCACAGGGGGCCATGGCTACACCTTC. Encoded protein: CASSFTGGHGYTF.

The gene calls are TRBV30 and TRBJ1-4; 9 nucleotides match TRBD1. Trimming removed 5 bases from V and 5 bases from J; junction bases left unmatched: 6. The CDR3 length is 14 residues. The V gene's germline CDR1 is GTSNPN and CDR2 SVGIG (reference sequence). The CDR3 here is CAWGTGWGNEKLFF. In DNA form, the CDR3 reads TGTGCCTGGGGGACAGGGTGGGGGAATGAAAAACTGTTTTTT.

This clone was seen more than once but under ten times. J is TRBJ2-1 and V is TRBV6-6; 10 nucleotides agree with TRBD1. V was clipped by 2 bases and J by 6 bases; unmatched bases: 4. This CDR3 contains 15 residues. CDR1 is MNHNY, CDR2 SVGAGI, per germline (reference sequence). The CDR3 DNA reads as TGTGCCAGCAGTTACGACAGGGGGCGAGGCAATGAGCAGTTCTTC. The encoded protein is CASSYDRGRGNEQFF.

This chain connects TRBV7-8 to TRBJ1-2; D unresolved. The germline CDR1 and CDR2 sequences are SGHVS and FQNEAQ. This CDR3 contains 14 residues. The germline V and J ends were trimmed by 4 bases and 8 bases, with 17 bases remaining between them. The CDR3 is CASSSLGLIDGYTF. The CDR3 region has the DNA TGTGCCAGCAGCTCCCTAGGACTAATTGACGGCTACACCTTC.

This chain links TRBV15 with TRBJ1-1; possibly TRBD1 for D (5 bases). The CDR3 runs 16 residues. V lost 0 bases, J lost 6 bases, and 17 bases lay in between. Germline loops: CDR1 LNHNV, CDR2 YYDKDF (reference sequence). Here the CDR3 reads CATSRERRIGGAEAFF. As DNA, the CDR3 is TGTGCCACCAGCAGAGAACGCAGAATCGGGGGGGCTGAAGCTTTCTTT.

This clone was counted between two and nine times. J is TRBJ2-1 and V is TRBV25-1; 7 positions match TRBD2. From germline, CDR1 is MGHDK and CDR2 SYGVNS. V shed 1 base and J 10 bases; nucleotides not matched to a gene: 4. This CDR3 contains 13 residues. The CDR3 here is CASSESGGKEQFF. The CDR3 DNA reads as TGTGCCAGCAGTGAATCGGGGGGAAAGGAGCAGTTCTTC.